The clone carrying this T cell receptor beta chain was found many times. This CDR3 is 20 amino acids long. V lost 1 base, J lost 1 base, and 16 bases stayed unmatched. The germline gives CDR1 SGHTA, CDR2 FQGNSA. The record originates from a study of T cell repertoires in cytomegalovirus infection. For the study at large: Through public TCR beta signatures, both CMV infection and matching HLA type were indicated.

TCRdb reprocessed the reads with MiXCR, giving one entry per CDR3 protein. This sample has a few hundred thousand distinct CDR3 sequences, with about a sixth found just once. The receptor comes from a human donor in good health (CMV status not recorded). Some clones in this sample may be carry-over from other donors' samples. V usage is TRBV7-2 and J usage is TRBJ2-7; 10 bases agree with TRBD2. The specimen sequenced was PBMCs. CDR3 sequence (DNA): TGTGCCAGCAGCTTAGAGGGGGCGGTGAGCGGGGGGGCCGTATCCTACGAGCAGTACTTC. Its translation is CASSLEGAVSGGAVSYEQYF.